This record looks at one TCR beta chain sequence and its context. These data come from a study of blood T cell repertoires in COVID-19. Across the study: The samples span acute and convalescent COVID-19 from the United States, Italy and Spain. In each case, the material was cDNA or gDNA derived from T cells, B-cell-depleted T cells, or PBMCs.

Original handling: Counts of nucleated cells, estimated from reference gene primer amplification, were obtained. Sequencing used immunoSEQ multiplex PCR; TCRdb keeps in-frame clones, though not all of them. The V and J calls and the clone size are those of that table, but D and trimming were determined from the DNA. The sample shows about 210,000 clones, 70% to 85% of them seen only once. The CDR3 runs to 15 residues. The germline V gene encodes CDR1 SGHAT and CDR2 FQNNGV. The V and J ends lost 5 bases and 5 bases respectively, with 18 bases between them. A Seattle source enrolled patients during active infection and followed them longitudinally.

The chain combines TRBV11-2 with TRBJ1-1; D might be TRBD1 (5 bases). The sample taken for sequencing was peripheral blood. The clonotype was recovered from a woman older than 75 with COVID-19, enrolled during active disease. CDR3 sequence reads: CASSTGGTMRTEAFF. The CDR3 DNA reads TGTGCCAGCAGCACCGGAGGGACGATGAGGACTGAAGCTTTCTTT.